The next 11 T cell receptor beta chains were all read from a single sample in a study of T cells expressing NK-cell markers. Following a re-call of the 5' RACE reads, TCRdb has one entry per CDR3 protein and lacks DNA. The listing records some 600,000 distinct CDR3 sequences. The sequenced sample was blood T cells: a sorted CD56 or NKG2C T cell subset, CD4+ or CD8+ T cells, or bulk PBMC T cells (not recorded which). These receptors were obtained from a man aged 18 to 30 in good health.

V gene TRBV6-2 or TRBV6-3 combines with J gene TRBJ2-2. The CDR3 totals 14 residues. The germline V gene has CDR1 MNHEY and CDR2 SVGEGT. CDR3 protein: CASSYPFSTGELFF.

The chain couples TRBV5-1 to TRBJ2-5; lacking DNA, the TRBD1 call made by TCRdb goes unchecked. Germline V lookup: CDR1 SGHRS, CDR2 YFSETQ. CDR3 length: 16 amino acids. The CDR3 loop is CASSFPGPGGSETQYF.

The chain joins TRBV12-3 or TRBV12-4 to TRBJ2-7; TCRdb's D call, TRBD2, is unchecked because there is no DNA. This CDR3 has 13 residues. The CDR3 spells CACNRGGDYEQYF.

The V and J genes are TRBV12-5 and TRBJ1-1; TCRdb's D call, TRBD1, is unchecked because there is no DNA. The CDR3 consists of 17 residues. In germline, CDR1 is LGHNT, CDR2 FRNRAP. CDR3 sequence reads: CASGLVFGTSMNTEAFF.

This chain links TRBV12-3 or TRBV12-4 with TRBJ1-3. The CDR3 runs 15 residues. The CDR3 reads CASSQDQGLRNTIYF.

The chain joins TRBV28 to TRBJ2-7; TCRdb gives TRBD1 as the D gene, but with no DNA this cannot be confirmed. Germline CDR1 is MDHEN and CDR2 is SYDVKM. CDR3 length: 14 residues. The CDR3 loop is CASSSRQGRHEQYF. Full variable domain (outside the CDR3, taken from reference TRBV28 and TRBJ2-7): DVKVTQSSRYLVKRTGEKVFLECVQDMDHENMFWYRQDPGLGLRLIYFSYDVKMKEKGDIPEGYSVSREKKERFSLILESASTNQTSMYLCASSSRQGRHEQYFGPGTRLTVT.

The chain recombines TRBV7-8 with TRBJ1-1; TCRdb's D gene call, TRBD1, goes unchecked for lack of DNA. The germline CDR1 and CDR2 sequences are SGHVS and FQNEAQ. The CDR3 covers 17 residues. The CDR3 loop is CASSLPPGGLGNTEAFF.

The V gene is TRBV7-8, the J gene TRBJ2-3; TCRdb selects TRBD1, and the lack of DNA leaves this call unchecked. From germline, CDR1 is SGHVS and CDR2 FQNEAQ. The CDR3 is 16 amino acids. CDR3 in amino acids: CASSLTGTRGADTQYF.

This chain uses TRBV2 with TRBJ2-1; the TCRdb call, TRBD2, lacks DNA for checking. Germline-derived CDR1 and CDR2 are SNHLY and FYNNEI. The CDR3 spans 16 residues. The CDR3 sequence: CASSEIGREGRNEQFF. Full variable domain (rest looked up from reference TRBV2 and TRBJ2-1): EPEVTQTPSHQVTQMGQEVILRCVPISNHLYFYWYRQILGQKVEFLVSFYNNEISEKSEIFDDQFSVERPDGSNFTLKIRSTKLEDSAMYFCASSEIGREGRNEQFFGPGTRLTVL.

This chain joins TRBV3-1 and TRBJ1-2. This CDR3 is built from 12 residues. Germline assignment: CDR1 LGHDT and CDR2 YNNKEL (reference sequence). The CDR3: CASSQGAGDVTF.

CDR3 in amino acids: CASSQADTNSNQPQHF. The J gene is TRBJ1-5, the V gene TRBV4-2. This CDR3 region has 16 residues. Per germline, CDR1 LGHNA and CDR2 YNFKEQ.